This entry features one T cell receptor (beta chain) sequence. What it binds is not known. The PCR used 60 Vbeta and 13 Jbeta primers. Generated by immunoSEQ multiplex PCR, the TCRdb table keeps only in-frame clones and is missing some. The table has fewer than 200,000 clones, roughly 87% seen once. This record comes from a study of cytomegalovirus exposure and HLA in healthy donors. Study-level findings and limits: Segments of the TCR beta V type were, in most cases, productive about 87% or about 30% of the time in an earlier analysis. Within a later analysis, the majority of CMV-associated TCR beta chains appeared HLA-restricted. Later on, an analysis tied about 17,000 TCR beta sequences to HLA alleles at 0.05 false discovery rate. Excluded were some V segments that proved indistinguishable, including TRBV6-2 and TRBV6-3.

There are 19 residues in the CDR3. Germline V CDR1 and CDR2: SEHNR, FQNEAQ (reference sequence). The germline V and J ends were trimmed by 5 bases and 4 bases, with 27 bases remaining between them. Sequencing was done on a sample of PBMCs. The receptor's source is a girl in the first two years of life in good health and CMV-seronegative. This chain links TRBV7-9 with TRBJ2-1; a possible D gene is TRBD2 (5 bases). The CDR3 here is CASSPPPGLRLSGYNEQFF. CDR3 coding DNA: TGTGCCAGCAGCCCACCCCCGGGATTAAGGTTAAGCGGATACAATGAGCAGTTCTTC.